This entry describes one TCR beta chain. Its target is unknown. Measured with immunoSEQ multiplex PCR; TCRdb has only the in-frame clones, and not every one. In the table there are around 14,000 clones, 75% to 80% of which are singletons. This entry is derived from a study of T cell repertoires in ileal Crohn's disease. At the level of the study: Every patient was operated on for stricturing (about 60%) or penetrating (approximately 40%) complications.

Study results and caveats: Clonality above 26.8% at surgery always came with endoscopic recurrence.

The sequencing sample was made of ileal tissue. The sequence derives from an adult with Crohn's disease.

This CDR3 is CAFGGFSPLHF. The DNA for the CDR3 is TGTGCCTTTGGAGGGTTTTCACCCCTCCACTTT. The gene calls are TRBV30 and TRBJ1-6; D unclear. Germline V gene lookup returns CDR1 GTSNPN and CDR2 SVGIG (reference sequence). This CDR3 has 11 residues. The ends were cut back, 7 bases at V and 9 bases at J, with 10 bases in the middle.